The source of this T cell receptor beta chain is a study of cytomegalovirus exposure and HLA in healthy donors. In the study overall: The 95 to 150 validation repertoires, a later analysis reported, used the same platform as the roughly 610 first-cohort repertoires.

The CDR3 extends over 17 amino acids. The germline V gene has CDR1 SGHDT and CDR2 YYEEEE. Trimming pared 0 bases from V and 4 bases from J, leaving 14 bases between. Using immunoSEQ multiplex PCR, the repertoire was profiled, and TCRdb retains in-frame clones only, with some absent. The table records 100,000 to 150,000 clones, 89% of them present only once. The receptor's source is a woman in her late teens or twenties in good health and CMV-seronegative. What was sequenced was PBMCs. The rearrangement joins TRBV5-6 to TRBJ2-6; D might be TRBD2 (6 bases). DNA of the CDR3: TGTGCCAGCAGCTTGGGGTCGGGACTTACGGGGGCCAACGTCCTGACTTTC. It codes for CASSLGSGLTGANVLTF.